This T cell receptor (beta chain) was captured by sequencing in a study of beta chain features in type 1 diabetes. About the research overall: Age, gender and cell yields were alike across patients and healthy donors. Study outcomes and limitations: Sequencing used cDNA, and cells with high TCR expression could therefore be over-represented. All four CD4+ subsets of Type 1 diabetes patients contained TCRB CDR3s that were moderately but significantly shorter. PCR might favor shorter templates, but any such skew would affect patients and controls equally.

All of the isolated RNA was reverse transcribed, so expressed TCRB transcripts were sequenced. Assay: immunoSEQ multiplex PCR; the TCRdb copy retains only in-frame clones and omits some. This sample has a few hundred thousand clones, with approximately 12% found just once. Comment on this clone: What it recognizes is unknown.

Trimming took off 6 bases at V and 0 bases at J, with 20 bases between the two ends. Germline CDR1 and CDR2: SGHTA and FQGNSA. The CDR3 loop spans 17 amino acids. Purities over 95% were achieved in all sorted populations. V gene TRBV7-2 combines with J gene TRBJ1-1; a weak D match, TRBD1 (6 bases). This clonotype was obtained from a woman aged 18-30 years with type 1 diabetes. The source material was naive CD4+ T cells from blood. Written as DNA, the CDR3 is TGTGCCAGCAGTTACACCGGGACATTAAAGATGAACACTGAAGCTTTCTTT. Translating gives CASSYTGTLKMNTEAFF. Looking up the rest from reference TRBV7-2 and TRBJ1-1 gives the full variable domain: GAGVSQSPSNKVTEKGKDVELRCDPISGHTALYWYRQSLGQGLEFLIYFQGNSAPDKSGLPSDRFSAERTGGSVSTLTIQRTQQEDSAVYLCASSYTGTLKMNTEAFFGQGTRLTVV.